Listed below are T cell receptor beta chains from one sample, sequenced in a study of somatic mutations in cytotoxic T cells in rheumatoid arthritis. Measured with immunoSEQ multiplex PCR; TCRdb has only the in-frame clones, and not every one. Of 21,000 or so clones in the sample, approximately 80% were seen once. Sequenced input: CD8+ T cells sorted from blood. Receptors were obtained from an adult with rheumatoid arthritis. Both conserved end residues are part of each CDR3. A D gene is named only where the DNA matches it firmly. The size field is filled for only some rows; it gives once, few, many or a size class.

V gene	D gene	J gene	clone size	CDR3 protein	CDR3 DNA
TRBV7-9	TRBD1	TRBJ2-1	NA	CASSLQTGPNEQFF	TGTGCCAGCAGCTTACAGACAGGGCCCAATGAGCAGTTCTTC
TRBV7-2	NA	TRBJ2-7	NA	CASSLAPTFDEQYF	TGTGCCAGCAGCTTAGCACCGACGTTCGACGAGCAGTACTTC
TRBV7-6	NA	TRBJ2-2	NA	CASSPRGLNTGELFF	TGTGCCAGCAGCCCCAGGGGTCTTAACACCGGGGAGCTGTTTTTT
TRBV18	NA	TRBJ1-5	NA	CASSPSSGGAENQPQHF	TGTGCCAGCTCACCAAGCAGCGGGGGCGCGGAAAATCAGCCCCAGCATTTT
TRBV27	NA	TRBJ1-4	NA	CASSFPGKRLNEKLFF	TGTGCCAGCAGTTTCCCGGGCAAGAGACTTAATGAAAAACTGTTTTTT
TRBV2	NA	TRBJ1-2	NA	CASSEVIENYGYTF	TGTGCCAGCAGTGAGGTCATAGAGAACTATGGCTACACCTTC
TRBV4-2	NA	TRBJ1-1	few	CASSQGGVRGPRAEAFF	TGTGCCAGCAGCCAGGGGGGGGTCCGGGGCCCCAGGGCTGAAGCTTTCTTT
TRBV6-5	NA	TRBJ2-5	once	CASSLSTGGGETQYF	TGTGCCAGCAGTCTCTCCACTGGAGGGGGCGAGACCCAGTACTTC
TRBV6-1	NA	TRBJ1-5	NA	CASNGGIQPQHF	TGTGCCAGCAACGGAGGGATTCAGCCCCAGCATTTT
TRBV4-1	NA	TRBJ2-1	NA	CASSQDSPIKFSYNEQFF	TGCGCCAGCAGCCAAGATAGCCCAATAAAATTCTCCTACAATGAGCAGTTCTTC
TRBV5-6	NA	TRBJ2-4	NA	CASSGESGNIQYF	TGTGCCAGCAGCGGCGAGAGTGGAAACATTCAGTACTTC
TRBV6-1	TRBD1	TRBJ1-1	NA	CASSTGTENTEAFF	TGTGCCAGCAGTACCGGGACAGAGAACACTGAAGCTTTCTTT
TRBV18	NA	TRBJ2-2	NA	CASSSAEQIANTGELFF	TGTGCCAGCTCAAGCGCAGAGCAAATCGCGAACACCGGGGAGCTGTTTTTT
TRBV9	NA	TRBJ2-7	NA	CASSVGGGPYEQYF	TGTGCCAGCAGCGTAGGTGGGGGGCCCTACGAGCAGTACTTC
TRBV29-1	NA	TRBJ2-7	NA	CSVGSELSRAYEQYF	TGCAGCGTTGGATCGGAGTTGAGCAGGGCCTACGAGCAGTACTTC
TRBV18	TRBD1	TRBJ2-7	NA	CASSRGQEIYEQYF	TGTGCCAGCTCACGGGGACAGGAGATCTACGAGCAGTACTTC
TRBV7-2	NA	TRBJ1-2	NA	CASSPGPSRGYTF	TGTGCCAGCAGCCCAGGACCCTCTCGAGGCTACACCTTC
TRBV2	TRBD1	TRBJ1-5	NA	CASRTGTGGSNQPQHF	TGTGCCAGCAGGACCGGGACAGGGGGAAGCAATCAGCCCCAGCATTTT
TRBV27	TRBD2	TRBJ2-4	NA	CASSWGGSKNIQYF	TGTGCCAGCAGTTGGGGGGGGTCCAAAAACATTCAGTACTTC
TRBV6-1	NA	TRBJ1-1	NA	CASSSGTPSFEAFF	TGTGCCAGCAGTTCCGGGACCCCCTCCTTTGAAGCTTTCTTT
TRBV4-1	NA	TRBJ2-7	few	CASSLTGANYEQYF	TGCGCCAGCAGCCTAACGGGGGCGAACTACGAGCAGTACTTC
TRBV6-6	NA	TRBJ2-5	NA	CASPTSPGVRETQYF	TGTGCCAGCCCGACGTCACCGGGAGTCCGAGAGACCCAGTACTTC
TRBV5-5	TRBD1	TRBJ1-1	NA	CASSDTGTDLMNTEAFF	TGTGCCAGCAGCGACACCGGGACAGATCTCATGAACACTGAAGCTTTCTTT